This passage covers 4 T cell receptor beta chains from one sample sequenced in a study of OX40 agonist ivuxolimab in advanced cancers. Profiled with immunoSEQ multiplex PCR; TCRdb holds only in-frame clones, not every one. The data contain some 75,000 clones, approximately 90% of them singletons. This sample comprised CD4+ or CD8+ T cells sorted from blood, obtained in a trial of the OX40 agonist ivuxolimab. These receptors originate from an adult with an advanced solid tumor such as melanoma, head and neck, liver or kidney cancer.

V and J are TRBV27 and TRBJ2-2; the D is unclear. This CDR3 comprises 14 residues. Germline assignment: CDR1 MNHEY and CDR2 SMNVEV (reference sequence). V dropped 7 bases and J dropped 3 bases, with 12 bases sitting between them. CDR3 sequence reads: CASIPSPDTGELFF. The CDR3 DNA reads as TGTGCCAGCATTCCCAGCCCGGACACCGGGGAGCTGTTTTTT.

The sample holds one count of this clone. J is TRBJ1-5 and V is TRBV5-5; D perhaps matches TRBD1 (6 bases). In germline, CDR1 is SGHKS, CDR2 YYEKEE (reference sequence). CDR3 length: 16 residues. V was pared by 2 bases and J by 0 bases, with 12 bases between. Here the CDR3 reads CASSFQQGYSNQPQHF. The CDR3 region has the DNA TGTGCCAGCAGCTTCCAACAGGGTTATAGCAATCAGCCCCAGCATTTT.

The CDR3 DNA follows: TGCGCCAGCAGCTTCGGAGGTCCCCAAGAGACCCAGTACTTC. This sequence encodes CASSFGGPQETQYF. This chain links TRBV4-1 with TRBJ2-5; D possibly corresponds to TRBD2 (5 bases). The V end was cut by 5 bases, the J end by 1 base, with 11 bases between. The CDR3 runs to 14 residues. The V gene's germline CDR1 is MGHRA and CDR2 YSYEKL.

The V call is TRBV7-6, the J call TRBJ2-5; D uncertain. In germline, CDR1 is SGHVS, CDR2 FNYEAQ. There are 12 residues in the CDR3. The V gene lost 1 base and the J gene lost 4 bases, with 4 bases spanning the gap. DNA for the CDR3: TGTGCCAGCAGCTTAGTAGGAGAGACCCAGTACTTC. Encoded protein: CASSLVGETQYF.